The 17 T cell receptor beta chains below come from one sample, sequenced in a study of T cell changes during pregnancy in multiple sclerosis. Using immunoSEQ multiplex PCR, the repertoire was profiled, and TCRdb retains in-frame clones only, with some absent. This sample has some 47,000 clones, with around 91% found just once. The sequenced sample was CD8+ T cells from peripheral blood mononuclear cells, obtained in the second trimester of pregnancy. The receptor set was obtained from a female donor with multiple sclerosis, enrolled in a pregnancy study.

The chain combines TRBV7-2 with TRBJ1-5, with D possibly TRBD1 on 6 matching bases. Germline V gene lookup returns CDR1 SGHTA and CDR2 FQGNSA. V lost 2 bases and J lost 0, with 17 bases in between. The length of the CDR3 is 18 residues. The CDR3 DNA reads as TGTGCCAGCAGCTTATTCAGGGGCTGGGGAAATAGCAATCAGCCCCAGCATTTT. This translates into CASSLFRGWGNSNQPQHF. Looking up the rest from reference TRBV7-2 and TRBJ1-5 gives the full variable domain: GAGVSQSPSNKVTEKGKDVELRCDPISGHTALYWYRQSLGQGLEFLIYFQGNSAPDKSGLPSDRFSAERTGGSVSTLTIQRTQQEDSAVYLCASSLFRGWGNSNQPQHFGDGTRLSIL.

This clone was counted once. The rearrangement uses TRBV27 and TRBJ2-7; 9 positions match TRBD1. The CDR3 loop spans 14 amino acids. The germline V gene has CDR1 MNHEY and CDR2 SMNVEV (reference sequence). The junction had 3 bases not matched to a gene; V was cut back by 4 bases and J by 2 bases. CDR3 sequence reads: CASSWDREAYEQYF. The DNA of the CDR3 is TGTGCCAGCAGTTGGGACAGGGAAGCCTACGAGCAGTACTTC.

The chain carries TRBV4-1 and TRBJ2-3, with 8 nucleotides matching TRBD1. Germline V gives CDR1 MGHRA, CDR2 YSYEKL. V lost 1 base, J lost 5 bases, and 8 bases stayed unmatched. The CDR3 extends over 16 amino acids. CDR3 in DNA: TGCGCCAGCAGCCAAGGCACCCAGGGGGCGGGAGATACGCAGTATTTT. As protein: CASSQGTQGAGDTQYF.

The chain carries TRBV19 and TRBJ2-1; D might be TRBD2 (6 bases). Between the trimmed V and J ends, which lost 5 bases and 7 bases, there was a span of 21 bases. In germline, CDR1 is LNHDA, CDR2 SQIVND (reference sequence). The CDR3 covers 16 residues. CDR3 amino acids: CASSPTSFGRVNEQFF. Here the CDR3 DNA reads TGTGCCAGTAGTCCTACTAGTTTCGGGAGAGTAAATGAGCAGTTCTTC.

The CDR3 DNA reads TGTGCCACCAACGGTCGGTTGCAGGGTTACGAGCAGTACTTC. Protein product: CATNGRLQGYEQYF. J is TRBJ2-7 and V is TRBV28, with D possibly matching TRBD1 (5 bases). The germline CDR1 and CDR2 sequences are MDHEN and SYDVKM. CDR3 length equals 14 residues. V gave up 10 bases and J gave up 4 bases, with 20 bases separating them.

This chain connects TRBV30 to TRBJ2-5; no clear D. Deletions cut 5 bases from V and 4 bases from J, with 11 bases between. Germline CDR1 is GTSNPN and CDR2 is SVGIG (reference sequence). The CDR3 length is 12 residues. The CDR3 nucleotides read TGTGCCTGGGCTTTTCACGGAGAGACCCAGTACTTC. It codes for CAWAFHGETQYF.

The rearrangement uses TRBV5-4 and TRBJ2-1; 12 bases match TRBD2. V lost 3 bases to trimming and J lost 9 bases; unmatched junction nucleotides: 10. The CDR3 spans 16 residues. Germline-derived CDR1 and CDR2 are SGHNT and YYREEE (reference sequence). This CDR3 reads CASSSLLAGGQSEQFF. The DNA for the CDR3 is TGTGCCAGCAGCTCGTTGCTAGCGGGGGGGCAAAGTGAGCAGTTCTTC. The variable domain in full, with the rest retrieved from reference TRBV5-4 and TRBJ2-1, is ETGVTQSPTHLIKTRGQQVTLRCSSQSGHNTVSWYQQALGQGPQFIFQYYREEENGRGNFPPRFSGLQFPNYSSELNVNALELDDSALYLCASSSLLAGGQSEQFFGPGTRLTVL.

The J gene is TRBJ2-3, the V gene TRBV9; weak D call: TRBD1 (7 bases). This CDR3 has 17 amino acids. Germline V lookup: CDR1 SGDLS, CDR2 YYNGEE. V lost 4 bases to trimming and J lost 0 bases, with 18 bases between them. CDR3 DNA: TGTGCCAGCAGCCCGAGTGGAGGGGGCGTCAGCACAGATACGCAGTATTTT. It yields the protein CASSPSGGGVSTDTQYF.

This clone appeared a single time. V gene TRBV25-1 combines with J gene TRBJ1-6; the D is unclear. Trimming shortened V by 2 bases and J by 5 bases, and 10 bases separated the two germline ends. This CDR3 contains 15 residues. Germline CDR1 and CDR2: MGHDK and SYGVNS. CDR3 in amino acids: CASSELKADNSPLHF. In DNA form, the CDR3 reads TGTGCCAGCAGTGAACTGAAAGCCGATAATTCACCCCTCCACTTT.

A few counts support this clone. J is TRBJ2-7 and V is TRBV19, with D possibly being TRBD1 (6 bases). Trimming stripped 4 bases from V and 2 bases from J, with 15 bases between. This CDR3 comprises 15 residues. Germline-derived CDR1 and CDR2 are LNHDA and SQIVND (reference sequence). The CDR3 region is CASSSAGQLAYEQYF. CDR3 bases: TGTGCCAGTAGTAGTGCTGGACAGCTAGCCTACGAGCAGTACTTC.

The chain is built from TRBV7-3 and TRBJ1-1, with D hard to call. CDR3 size: 14 residues. Trimming took off 1 base at V and 2 bases at J, with 8 bases between the two ends. The germline V gene encodes CDR1 SGHTA and CDR2 FQGTGA. This CDR3 reads CASSLMSGNTEAFF. Here the CDR3 DNA reads TGTGCCAGCAGCTTAATGTCAGGTAACACTGAAGCTTTCTTT.

This CDR3 is CAISESGAANYGYTF. The CDR3 DNA sequence: TGTGCCATCAGTGAGTCGGGGGCAGCTAACTATGGCTACACCTTC. The chain employs TRBV10-3 and TRBJ1-2; the D gene is possibly TRBD1 (6 bases). V was trimmed by 0 bases and J by 0 bases, leaving 8 bases between them. Germline-derived CDR1 and CDR2 are ENHRY and SYGVKD. This CDR3 is 15 amino acids long.

The J gene is TRBJ1-1, the V gene TRBV15; D gene uncertain. Trimming cost V 4 bases and J 4 bases, with 13 bases left between them. The CDR3 length is 14 residues. From germline, CDR1 is LNHNV and CDR2 YYDKDF (reference sequence). The CDR3 DNA is TGTGCCACCAGCATCGCGGTAGTGAGCACTGAAGCTTTCTTT. Translating it yields CATSIAVVSTEAFF.

This chain uses TRBV9 with TRBJ1-2; D ambiguous. The CDR3 contains 13 residues. The V end was cut by 0 bases, the J end by 4 bases, with 7 bases between. The germline V gene encodes CDR1 SGDLS and CDR2 YYNGEE. DNA for the CDR3: TGTGCCAGCAGCGTAGGGGAGCCCTATGGCTACACCTTC. Translating it yields CASSVGEPYGYTF.

The CDR3 reads CASSLRQWGEKLFF. The CDR3, as DNA: TGTGCCAGCAGTCTAAGACAGTGGGGTGAAAAACTGTTTTTT. The genes are TRBV27 and TRBJ1-4, with D maybe TRBD1 (5 bases). Germline V CDR1 and CDR2: MNHEY, SMNVEV (reference sequence). The V end lost 5 bases, the J end lost 7 bases, and 14 bases lay between the germline ends. The CDR3 length is 14 residues.

This chain links TRBV9 with TRBJ2-4, with a weak D call TRBD2 (6 bases). Germline CDR1 SGDLS, CDR2 YYNGEE. The V end was cut by 4 bases, the J end by 6 bases, with 17 bases between. This CDR3 comprises 15 residues. The CDR3 DNA reads as TGTGCCAGCAGCCTTTCGGTCGGGGGTGGAAACATTCAGTACTTC. Encoded protein: CASSLSVGGGNIQYF.

This clone appeared a few times. The chain joins TRBV10-3 to TRBJ2-5, with 8 bases matching TRBD2. This CDR3 comprises 16 residues. The ends lost 7 bases at V and 4 bases at J; junction bases unmatched: 14. Germline V lookup: CDR1 ENHRY, CDR2 SYGVKD. This CDR3 reads CAITAWGGGRIETQYF. The CDR3 DNA sequence: TGTGCCATCACCGCCTGGGGCGGGGGGCGGATAGAGACCCAGTACTTC.